Below are 5 T cell receptor beta chains sequenced from a single sample in a study of T-cell memory formation after mild COVID-19. TCRdb analysed the 5' RACE reads with MiXCR anew, one entry per CDR3 protein. The top ten hold roughly 8.7% of the sample, which has around 400,000 distinct CDR3 sequences, more than 20% seen once. The sequenced material came from PBMCs or a T cell subset sorted from them (not recorded which). The receptors were sampled from an adult woman who had mild COVID-19 (a few samples of this study predate the infection). Cell type and time point are not known.

V and J are TRBV4-2 and TRBJ1-2; the D gene is possibly TRBD1 (6 bases). The CDR3 sequence is 15 residues long. Trimming removed 3 bases from V and 8 bases from J, with 19 bases in between. The germline V gene has CDR1 LGHNA and CDR2 YNFKEQ. The CDR3 region has the DNA TGTGCCAGCAGCCAGAGTCCGGGACAAACAACGGGCTACACCTTC. Residues: CASSQSPGQTTGYTF.

This clonotype was counted a few times. V and J are TRBV27 and TRBJ1-3, with 7 positions matching TRBD1. J lost 2 bases, V lost 5 bases, and 12 bases had no gene match. The CDR3 length is 17 residues. CDR1 and CDR2 (germline): MNHEY, SMNVEV (reference sequence). The CDR3 here is CASSPLGTARTGNTIYF. DNA for the CDR3: TGTGCCAGCAGTCCACTAGGGACAGCTCGTACTGGAAACACCATATATTTT.

The V and J genes are TRBV5-1 and TRBJ2-1, with D possibly being TRBD1 (5 bases). Trimming cost V 6 bases and J 9 bases, with 10 bases left between them. The CDR3 totals 11 residues. Per germline, CDR1 SGHRS and CDR2 YFSETQ. The CDR3: CASIGAVEQFF. The DNA of the CDR3 is TGCGCCAGCATAGGGGCCGTTGAGCAGTTCTTC.

CDR3: CASSLRGRETPDTQYF. Written as DNA, the CDR3 is TGTGCCAGCTCACTTAGAGGCAGGGAGACTCCAGATACGCAGTATTTT. The chain has TRBV18 and TRBJ2-3, with D perhaps TRBD1 or TRBD2 (5 bases each). V was clipped by 4 bases and J by 4 bases, with 18 bases between them. CDR3 length: 16 amino acids. CDR1 is KGHSH, CDR2 LQKENI, per germline.

This rearrangement joins TRBV3-1 to TRBJ2-2; D remains unclear. From germline, CDR1 is LGHDT and CDR2 YNNKEL (reference sequence). V was cut by 6 bases and J by 8 bases, with 13 bases left in between. CDR3 length: 13 residues. CDR3 sequence reads: CASSRIPGGELFF. The CDR3 coding sequence is TGTGCCAGCAGTCGCATCCCTGGGGGGGAGCTGTTTTTT.